The entry below describes one T cell receptor (beta chain). What it binds is not known. This entry comes from a study of T cells in Graves' hyperthyroidism and ophthalmopathy. Study results and caveats: Ophthalmopathy was identified by the model a median 6.5 months ahead of onset.

RNA transcripts were the template for amplifying TCR beta CDR3 regions. When the TCR CDR3 underwent first-round RT-PCR, the HTBI primer set was used. TCRdb re-derived calls from the multiplex PCR reads in MiXCR, one entry per CDR3 protein. This table has 300,000 to 400,000 distinct CDR3 sequences, roughly 20% appearing once. This receptor was taken from a man between 18 and 29 years old with Graves' ophthalmopathy. The sample was blood.

For the CDR3, the DNA is TGCGCCAGCAGCCAAGATCCAGGGACTACCGCCTACGAGCAGTACTTC. As protein: CASSQDPGTTAYEQYF. This chain connects TRBV4-1 to TRBJ2-7, with 7 positions matching TRBD2. Germline V gene data show CDR1 as MGHRA and CDR2 as YSYEKL. This CDR3 is 16 amino acids long. With 0 bases clipped from V and 2 bases from J, the junction kept 7 bases outside the gene matches.